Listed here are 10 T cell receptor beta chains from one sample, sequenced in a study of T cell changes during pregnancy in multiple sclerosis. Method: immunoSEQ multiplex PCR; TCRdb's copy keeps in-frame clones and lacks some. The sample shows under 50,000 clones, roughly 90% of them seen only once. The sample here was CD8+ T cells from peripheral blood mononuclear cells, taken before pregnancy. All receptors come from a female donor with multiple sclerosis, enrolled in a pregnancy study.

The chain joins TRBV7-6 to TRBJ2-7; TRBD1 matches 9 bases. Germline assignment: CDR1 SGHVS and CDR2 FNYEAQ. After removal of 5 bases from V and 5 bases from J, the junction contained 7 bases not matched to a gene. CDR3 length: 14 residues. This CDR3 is CASSPRTGVDEQYF. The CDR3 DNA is TGTGCCAGCAGCCCCCGGACAGGGGTCGACGAGCAGTACTTC.

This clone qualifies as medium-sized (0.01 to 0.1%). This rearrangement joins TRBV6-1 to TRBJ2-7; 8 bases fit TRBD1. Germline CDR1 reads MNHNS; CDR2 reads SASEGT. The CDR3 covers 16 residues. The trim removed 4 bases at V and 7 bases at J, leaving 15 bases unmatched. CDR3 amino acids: CASSAPPDREILEQYF. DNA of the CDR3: TGTGCCAGCAGTGCTCCTCCGGACAGGGAAATTTTAGAGCAGTACTTC.

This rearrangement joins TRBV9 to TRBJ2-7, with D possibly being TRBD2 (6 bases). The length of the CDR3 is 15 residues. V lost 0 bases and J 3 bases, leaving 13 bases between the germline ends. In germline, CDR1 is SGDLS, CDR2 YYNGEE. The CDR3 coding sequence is TGTGCCAGCAGCGTAGCCGGGACTCGCAGCTACGAGCAGTACTTC. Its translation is CASSVAGTRSYEQYF. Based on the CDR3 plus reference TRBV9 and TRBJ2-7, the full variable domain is DSGVTQTPKHLITATGQRVTLRCSPRSGDLSVYWYQQSLDQGLQFLIQYYNGEERAKGNILERFSAQQFPDLHSELNLSSLELGDSALYFCASSVAGTRSYEQYFGPGTRLTVT.

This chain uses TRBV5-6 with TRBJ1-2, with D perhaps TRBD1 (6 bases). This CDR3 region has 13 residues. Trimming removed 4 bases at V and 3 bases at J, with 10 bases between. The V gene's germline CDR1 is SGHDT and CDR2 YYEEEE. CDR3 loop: CASSLQGYYGYTF. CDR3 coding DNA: TGTGCCAGCAGCCTACAGGGTTACTATGGCTACACCTTC.

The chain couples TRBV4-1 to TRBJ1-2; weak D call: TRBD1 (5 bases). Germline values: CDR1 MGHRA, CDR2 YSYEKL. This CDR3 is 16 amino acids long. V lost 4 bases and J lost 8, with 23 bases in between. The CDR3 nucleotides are TGCGCCAGCAGCCGGGGCGCCTTAGACAGCCCCGGGGGCTACACCTTC. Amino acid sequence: CASSRGALDSPGGYTF.

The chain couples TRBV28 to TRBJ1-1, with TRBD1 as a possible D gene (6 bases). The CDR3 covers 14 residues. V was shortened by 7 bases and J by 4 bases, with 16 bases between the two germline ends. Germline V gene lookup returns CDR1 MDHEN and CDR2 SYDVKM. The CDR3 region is CASIPLLQGTEAFF. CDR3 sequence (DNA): TGTGCCAGCATCCCTCTTCTACAGGGCACTGAAGCTTTCTTT. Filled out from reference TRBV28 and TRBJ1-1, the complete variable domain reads DVKVTQSSRYLVKRTGEKVFLECVQDMDHENMFWYRQDPGLGLRLIYFSYDVKMKEKGDIPEGYSVSREKKERFSLILESASTNQTSMYLCASIPLLQGTEAFFGQGTRLTVV.

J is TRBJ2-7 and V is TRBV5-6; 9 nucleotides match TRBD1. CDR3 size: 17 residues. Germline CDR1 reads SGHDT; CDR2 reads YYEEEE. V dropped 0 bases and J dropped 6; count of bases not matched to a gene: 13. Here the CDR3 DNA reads TGTGCCAGCAGCTTGGAGACAGGGGGTTTAATTGCGGGCGAGCAGTACTTC. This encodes CASSLETGGLIAGEQYF.

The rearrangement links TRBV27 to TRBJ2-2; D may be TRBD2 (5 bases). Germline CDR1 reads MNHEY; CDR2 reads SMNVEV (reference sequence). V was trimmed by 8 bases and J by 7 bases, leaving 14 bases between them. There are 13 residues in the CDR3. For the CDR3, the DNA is TGTGCCAGCTTCACACGGGAATACGGGGAGCTGTTTTTT. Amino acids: CASFTREYGELFF.

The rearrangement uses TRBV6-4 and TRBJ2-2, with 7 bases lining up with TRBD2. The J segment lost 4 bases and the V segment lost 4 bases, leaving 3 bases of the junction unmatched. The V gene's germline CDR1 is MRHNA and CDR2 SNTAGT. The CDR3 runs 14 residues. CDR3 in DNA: TGTGCCAGCAGTGTAGCGGGCGGCACCGGGGAGCTGTTTTTT. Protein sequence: CASSVAGGTGELFF.

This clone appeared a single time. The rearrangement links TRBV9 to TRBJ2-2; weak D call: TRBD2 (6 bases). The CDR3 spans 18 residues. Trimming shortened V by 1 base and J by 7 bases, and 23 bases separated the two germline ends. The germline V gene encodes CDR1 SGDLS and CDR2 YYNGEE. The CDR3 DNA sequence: TGTGCCAGCAGCGTAATGGACCACACCCGGGGGACTGGCGGGGAGCTGTTTTTT. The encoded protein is CASSVMDHTRGTGGELFF.